These 22 T cell receptor beta chains were all obtained from the same sample, sequenced in a study of neoadjuvant anti-PD-1 for oral cavity cancer. Time point given: after neoadjuvant nivolumab, at surgical resection. Measured with immunoSEQ multiplex PCR; TCRdb has only the in-frame clones, and not every one. The data show around 10,000 clones, roughly 61% seen once. Specimen: tumor tissue, collected after nivolumab (anti-PD-1) treatment. The receptors come from a person between 40 and 85 years old with oral cavity squamous cell carcinoma.

The chain links TRBV7-9 to TRBJ2-7; D is possibly TRBD1 (6 bases). Trimming took off 1 base at V and 2 bases at J, with 15 bases between the two ends. The CDR3 has 16 residues. The germline V gene has CDR1 SEHNR and CDR2 FQNEAQ (reference sequence). The CDR3 is CASSLVTGTSTYEQYF. The CDR3 DNA is TGTGCCAGCAGCTTAGTAACAGGGACAAGTACCTACGAGCAGTACTTC.

The chain couples TRBV10-3 to TRBJ1-4; D possibly corresponds to TRBD1 (6 bases). Germline CDR1 is ENHRY and CDR2 is SYGVKD. Trimming left V 7 bases short and J 6 bases short, with 12 bases between. This CDR3 has 13 amino acids. CDR3 coding DNA: TGTGCCATCAAGTCCGGGGGCGATGAAAAACTGTTTTTT. It is translated as CAIKSGGDEKLFF.

The rearrangement uses TRBV5-4 and TRBJ2-3; 8 positions match TRBD2. CDR1 SGHNT and CDR2 YYREEE come from the germline V gene (reference sequence). The CDR3 is made up of 13 amino acids. V was clipped by 10 bases and J by 4 bases; unmatched bases: 8. The CDR3 protein is CASAGGRSDTQYF. The CDR3 nucleotides are TGTGCCTCGGCGGGCGGGAGGTCAGATACGCAGTATTTT.

This sequence joins TRBV6-4 and TRBJ2-7; 10 bases map to TRBD1. This CDR3 has 14 residues. J gave up 9 bases and V 6 bases, and 11 bases lay outside the gene matches. The germline V gene has CDR1 MRHNA and CDR2 SNTAGT. The CDR3 loop reads CASRPGQGFFGQYF. The CDR3 region has the DNA TGTGCCAGCAGGCCGGGACAGGGGTTTTTTGGGCAGTACTTC.

J is TRBJ1-1 and V is TRBV10-3; 8 nucleotides match TRBD1. Germline values: CDR1 ENHRY, CDR2 SYGVKD. V lost 6 bases and J lost 4; bases outside the gene matches: 10. CDR3 length equals 15 residues. The CDR3 reads CAIRSDRGQGTEAFF. DNA of the CDR3: TGTGCCATCAGGTCCGACAGGGGCCAGGGCACTGAAGCTTTCTTT.

V and J are TRBV27 and TRBJ2-1, with D hard to call. V lost 2 bases to trimming and J lost 9 bases, with 11 bases between them. Per germline, CDR1 MNHEY and CDR2 SMNVEV (reference sequence). This CDR3 comprises 13 residues. CDR3 DNA: TGTGCCAGCAGTTTAGGGCTATCCGGTGAGCAGTTCTTC. Amino acids: CASSLGLSGEQFF.

The chain links TRBV5-6 to TRBJ2-2; D may correspond to TRBD1 or TRBD2 (5 bases each). V shed 6 bases and J shed 3 bases, with 18 bases lying between them. CDR3 length equals 16 residues. Germline CDR1 reads SGHDT; CDR2 reads YYEEEE. The CDR3 region is CASIPKGRGHTGELFF. DNA of the CDR3: TGTGCCAGCATCCCCAAAGGACGGGGACACACCGGGGAGCTGTTTTTT.

As to this clone: One end of the junction does not line up with germline, which may come from a read error. V usage is TRBV18 and J usage is TRBJ2-2; D is unresolved. Germline CDR1 KGHSH, CDR2 LQKENI. The length of the CDR3 is 12 residues. The CDR3 DNA is TGTGCCAGCTCATCACCCACCGGGGAGCTGTTTTTT. It translates to CASSSPTGELFF.

The V and J genes are TRBV10-3 and TRBJ2-1; 8 bases fit TRBD1. Germline V lookup: CDR1 ENHRY, CDR2 SYGVKD. Germline trimming cut 6 bases from V and 3 bases from J; bases unmatched to any gene: 7. This CDR3 has 15 amino acids. CDR3 sequence: CAIRESGGIYNEQFF. CDR3 in DNA: TGTGCCATCAGAGAATCAGGGGGCATCTACAATGAGCAGTTCTTC.

The gene calls are TRBV19 and TRBJ2-3; D gene unclear. Trimming removed 2 bases from V and 4 bases from J, with 7 bases in between. In germline, CDR1 is LNHDA, CDR2 SQIVND (reference sequence). The length of the CDR3 is 13 residues. In DNA form, the CDR3 reads TGTGCCAGTAGTATAACACTATCAGATACGCAGTATTTT. It codes for CASSITLSDTQYF.

The chain joins TRBV18 to TRBJ2-2, with D perhaps TRBD2 (5 bases). Germline V gene sequence: CDR1 KGHSH, CDR2 LQKENI. This CDR3 has 14 residues. With 2 bases removed from V and 6 bases from J, the gap between germline ends came to 10 bases. The CDR3 loop reads CASSPEWGAGELFF. The CDR3 DNA reads as TGTGCCAGCTCACCAGAATGGGGAGCCGGGGAGCTGTTTTTT. Variable domain in full (rest from reference TRBV18 and TRBJ2-2): NAGVMQNPRHLVRRRGQEARLRCSPMKGHSHVYWYRQLPEEGLKFMVYLQKENIIDESGMPKERFSAEFPKEGPSILRIQQVVRGDSAAYFCASSPEWGAGELFFGEGSRLTVL.

This clone has only one observation. The V gene is TRBV28, the J gene TRBJ1-5; D gene unclear. Looked up from germline, CDR1 is MDHEN and CDR2 is SYDVKM. Trimming left V 6 bases short and J 2 bases short, with 26 bases between. The CDR3 sequence is 19 residues long. CDR3 DNA: TGTGCCAGCAGCCCTCAGTCCTTGGGCAGTCTGCGGGGCAATCAGCCCCAGCATTTT. Encoded protein: CASSPQSLGSLRGNQPQHF.

The genes are TRBV27 and TRBJ1-4; weak D call: TRBD1 (6 bases). The CDR3 has 16 residues. V lost 2 bases to trimming and J lost 0 bases, with 10 bases between them. Germline V lookup: CDR1 MNHEY, CDR2 SMNVEV (reference sequence). CDR3 loop: CASSLTGLATNEKLFF. The DNA for the CDR3 is TGTGCCAGCAGTTTAACAGGGCTGGCAACTAATGAAAAACTGTTTTTT. The entire variable domain, with the rest obtained from reference TRBV27 and TRBJ1-4, is as follows: EAQVTQNPRYLITVTGKKLTVTCSQNMNHEYMSWYRQDPGLGLRQIYYSMNVEVTDKGDVPEGYKVSRKEKRNFPLILESPSPNQTSLYFCASSLTGLATNEKLFFGSGTQLSVL.

V usage is TRBV5-1 and J usage is TRBJ2-7; 7 bases agree with TRBD1. From germline, CDR1 is SGHRS and CDR2 YFSETQ. The trim removed 3 bases at V and 2 bases at J, leaving 8 bases unmatched. The CDR3 is 15 amino acids. The CDR3 protein is CASSSGTADTYEQYF. The CDR3 nucleotides are TGCGCCAGCAGCTCCGGGACAGCAGATACCTACGAGCAGTACTTC.

The chain combines TRBV6-6 with TRBJ2-7; D possibly corresponds to TRBD2 (5 bases). Germline V gene lookup returns CDR1 MNHNY and CDR2 SVGAGI (reference sequence). The V end was cut by 2 bases, the J end by 6 bases, with 5 bases between. The length of the CDR3 is 11 residues. This CDR3 reads CASSYGSEQYF. The CDR3 nucleotides read TGTGCCAGCAGTTACGGGAGCGAGCAGTACTTC.

V usage is TRBV6-1 and J usage is TRBJ1-6, with D possibly TRBD1 on 6 matching bases. The length of the CDR3 is 13 residues. Trimming took 6 bases from V and 10 from J, leaving 13 bases between them. Germline V lookup: CDR1 MNHNS, CDR2 SASEGT. The CDR3 DNA follows: TGTGCCAGCAGCGGACAGTCGTACTCACCCCTCCACTTT. This codes for CASSGQSYSPLHF.

The chain uses TRBV4-1 and TRBJ2-5; the D gene is possibly TRBD2 (6 bases). Per the germline V gene, CDR1 is MGHRA and CDR2 is YSYEKL. This CDR3 is 15 amino acids long. V lost 7 bases and J 4 bases, leaving 19 bases between the germline ends. CDR3 region: CASKEMAGTGETQYF. CDR3 in DNA: TGCGCCAGCAAGGAAATGGCGGGAACGGGAGAGACCCAGTACTTC.

V usage is TRBV30 and J usage is TRBJ2-3; 7 bases align to TRBD2. CDR1 is GTSNPN, CDR2 SVGIG, per germline (reference sequence). V trimming: 5 bases; J trimming: 4 bases; junction bases outside the gene matches: 15. This CDR3 is built from 16 residues. The CDR3: CAWGGRGARFSDTQYF. The DNA for the CDR3 is TGTGCCTGGGGGGGGAGGGGAGCACGGTTCTCAGATACGCAGTATTTT.

The gene calls are TRBV19 and TRBJ2-1; 8 bases are shared with TRBD2. Germline-derived CDR1 and CDR2 are LNHDA and SQIVND (reference sequence). V was pared by 4 bases and J by 7 bases, with 6 bases of the junction left unmatched. This CDR3 region has 14 residues. CDR3 amino acids: CASSTAGVGNEQFF. CDR3 in DNA: TGTGCCAGTAGTACAGCGGGGGTGGGGAATGAGCAGTTCTTC.

V and J are TRBV18 and TRBJ2-2; D call uncertain. V was cut by 5 bases and J by 1 base, with 14 bases left in between. CDR3 length: 16 amino acids. CDR1 is KGHSH, CDR2 LQKENI, per germline. The CDR3 spells CASSITALQNTGELFF. Written as DNA, the CDR3 is TGTGCCAGCTCAATTACGGCCCTACAGAACACCGGGGAGCTGTTTTTT.

This chain connects TRBV20-1 to TRBJ1-1; D gene uncertain. The CDR3 loop spans 11 amino acids. Germline-derived CDR1 and CDR2 are DFQATT and SNEGSKA (reference sequence). Trimming left V 3 bases short and J 7 bases short, with 9 bases between. The CDR3 reads CSASPNFEAFF. Written as DNA, the CDR3 is TGCAGTGCTAGTCCGAACTTTGAAGCTTTCTTT.

The chain's CDR3 is CASRLSLAGDPQETQYF. The CDR3 region has the DNA TGTGCCAGCAGACTGTCCCTAGCGGGGGACCCGCAAGAGACCCAGTACTTC. The J gene is TRBJ2-5, the V gene TRBV11-2; TRBD2 matches at 10 bases. Trimming removed 6 bases from V and 2 bases from J; junction bases left unmatched: 12. CDR1 and CDR2 (germline): SGHAT, FQNNGV. The CDR3 covers 17 residues. The variable domain in full, completed from reference TRBV11-2 and TRBJ2-5, reads EAGVAQSPRYKIIEKRQSVAFWCNPISGHATLYWYQQILGQGPKLLIQFQNNGVVDDSQLPKDRFSAERLKGVDSTLKIQPAKLEDSAVYLCASRLSLAGDPQETQYFGPGTRLLVL.